Below, 2 T cell receptor beta chains from the same sample are listed, as sequenced in a study of T-cell reconstitution after alpha-beta-depleted transplantation in children. Unique molecular identifiers were used in preparing the TCRbeta library. TCRdb re-called the PCR reads through MiXCR, storing one row per CDR3 protein. The profile covers a few hundred thousand distinct CDR3 sequences, with under 15% appearing a single time and 5% to 6% taken by the ten largest. The sequenced sample was PBMCs from the stem cell graft donor, obtained from the stem cell graft. The receptors were gathered from a human donor who donated a stem cell graft to a child with combined immunodeficiency.

The chain's CDR3 is CASSQGGAMTNTEAFF. The CDR3 bases are TGCGCCAGCAGCCAAGGAGGGGCGATGACGAACACTGAAGCTTTCTTT. This sequence joins TRBV4-3 and TRBJ1-1; the D gene is possibly TRBD1 (5 bases). The V end was cut by 1 base, the J end by 1 base, with 13 bases between. CDR1 and CDR2 (germline): LGHNA, YSLEER. This CDR3 has 16 residues.

This chain joins TRBV4-2 and TRBJ2-1, with 12 bases fitting TRBD2. From germline, CDR1 is LGHNA and CDR2 YNFKEQ. Trimming at V came to 1 base and at J to 8 bases, leaving 3 bases not matched to a gene. The CDR3 extends over 15 amino acids. CDR3 residues: CASSQGTSGIYEQFF. CDR3 nucleotides: TGTGCCAGCAGCCAAGGGACTAGCGGGATCTATGAGCAGTTCTTC.